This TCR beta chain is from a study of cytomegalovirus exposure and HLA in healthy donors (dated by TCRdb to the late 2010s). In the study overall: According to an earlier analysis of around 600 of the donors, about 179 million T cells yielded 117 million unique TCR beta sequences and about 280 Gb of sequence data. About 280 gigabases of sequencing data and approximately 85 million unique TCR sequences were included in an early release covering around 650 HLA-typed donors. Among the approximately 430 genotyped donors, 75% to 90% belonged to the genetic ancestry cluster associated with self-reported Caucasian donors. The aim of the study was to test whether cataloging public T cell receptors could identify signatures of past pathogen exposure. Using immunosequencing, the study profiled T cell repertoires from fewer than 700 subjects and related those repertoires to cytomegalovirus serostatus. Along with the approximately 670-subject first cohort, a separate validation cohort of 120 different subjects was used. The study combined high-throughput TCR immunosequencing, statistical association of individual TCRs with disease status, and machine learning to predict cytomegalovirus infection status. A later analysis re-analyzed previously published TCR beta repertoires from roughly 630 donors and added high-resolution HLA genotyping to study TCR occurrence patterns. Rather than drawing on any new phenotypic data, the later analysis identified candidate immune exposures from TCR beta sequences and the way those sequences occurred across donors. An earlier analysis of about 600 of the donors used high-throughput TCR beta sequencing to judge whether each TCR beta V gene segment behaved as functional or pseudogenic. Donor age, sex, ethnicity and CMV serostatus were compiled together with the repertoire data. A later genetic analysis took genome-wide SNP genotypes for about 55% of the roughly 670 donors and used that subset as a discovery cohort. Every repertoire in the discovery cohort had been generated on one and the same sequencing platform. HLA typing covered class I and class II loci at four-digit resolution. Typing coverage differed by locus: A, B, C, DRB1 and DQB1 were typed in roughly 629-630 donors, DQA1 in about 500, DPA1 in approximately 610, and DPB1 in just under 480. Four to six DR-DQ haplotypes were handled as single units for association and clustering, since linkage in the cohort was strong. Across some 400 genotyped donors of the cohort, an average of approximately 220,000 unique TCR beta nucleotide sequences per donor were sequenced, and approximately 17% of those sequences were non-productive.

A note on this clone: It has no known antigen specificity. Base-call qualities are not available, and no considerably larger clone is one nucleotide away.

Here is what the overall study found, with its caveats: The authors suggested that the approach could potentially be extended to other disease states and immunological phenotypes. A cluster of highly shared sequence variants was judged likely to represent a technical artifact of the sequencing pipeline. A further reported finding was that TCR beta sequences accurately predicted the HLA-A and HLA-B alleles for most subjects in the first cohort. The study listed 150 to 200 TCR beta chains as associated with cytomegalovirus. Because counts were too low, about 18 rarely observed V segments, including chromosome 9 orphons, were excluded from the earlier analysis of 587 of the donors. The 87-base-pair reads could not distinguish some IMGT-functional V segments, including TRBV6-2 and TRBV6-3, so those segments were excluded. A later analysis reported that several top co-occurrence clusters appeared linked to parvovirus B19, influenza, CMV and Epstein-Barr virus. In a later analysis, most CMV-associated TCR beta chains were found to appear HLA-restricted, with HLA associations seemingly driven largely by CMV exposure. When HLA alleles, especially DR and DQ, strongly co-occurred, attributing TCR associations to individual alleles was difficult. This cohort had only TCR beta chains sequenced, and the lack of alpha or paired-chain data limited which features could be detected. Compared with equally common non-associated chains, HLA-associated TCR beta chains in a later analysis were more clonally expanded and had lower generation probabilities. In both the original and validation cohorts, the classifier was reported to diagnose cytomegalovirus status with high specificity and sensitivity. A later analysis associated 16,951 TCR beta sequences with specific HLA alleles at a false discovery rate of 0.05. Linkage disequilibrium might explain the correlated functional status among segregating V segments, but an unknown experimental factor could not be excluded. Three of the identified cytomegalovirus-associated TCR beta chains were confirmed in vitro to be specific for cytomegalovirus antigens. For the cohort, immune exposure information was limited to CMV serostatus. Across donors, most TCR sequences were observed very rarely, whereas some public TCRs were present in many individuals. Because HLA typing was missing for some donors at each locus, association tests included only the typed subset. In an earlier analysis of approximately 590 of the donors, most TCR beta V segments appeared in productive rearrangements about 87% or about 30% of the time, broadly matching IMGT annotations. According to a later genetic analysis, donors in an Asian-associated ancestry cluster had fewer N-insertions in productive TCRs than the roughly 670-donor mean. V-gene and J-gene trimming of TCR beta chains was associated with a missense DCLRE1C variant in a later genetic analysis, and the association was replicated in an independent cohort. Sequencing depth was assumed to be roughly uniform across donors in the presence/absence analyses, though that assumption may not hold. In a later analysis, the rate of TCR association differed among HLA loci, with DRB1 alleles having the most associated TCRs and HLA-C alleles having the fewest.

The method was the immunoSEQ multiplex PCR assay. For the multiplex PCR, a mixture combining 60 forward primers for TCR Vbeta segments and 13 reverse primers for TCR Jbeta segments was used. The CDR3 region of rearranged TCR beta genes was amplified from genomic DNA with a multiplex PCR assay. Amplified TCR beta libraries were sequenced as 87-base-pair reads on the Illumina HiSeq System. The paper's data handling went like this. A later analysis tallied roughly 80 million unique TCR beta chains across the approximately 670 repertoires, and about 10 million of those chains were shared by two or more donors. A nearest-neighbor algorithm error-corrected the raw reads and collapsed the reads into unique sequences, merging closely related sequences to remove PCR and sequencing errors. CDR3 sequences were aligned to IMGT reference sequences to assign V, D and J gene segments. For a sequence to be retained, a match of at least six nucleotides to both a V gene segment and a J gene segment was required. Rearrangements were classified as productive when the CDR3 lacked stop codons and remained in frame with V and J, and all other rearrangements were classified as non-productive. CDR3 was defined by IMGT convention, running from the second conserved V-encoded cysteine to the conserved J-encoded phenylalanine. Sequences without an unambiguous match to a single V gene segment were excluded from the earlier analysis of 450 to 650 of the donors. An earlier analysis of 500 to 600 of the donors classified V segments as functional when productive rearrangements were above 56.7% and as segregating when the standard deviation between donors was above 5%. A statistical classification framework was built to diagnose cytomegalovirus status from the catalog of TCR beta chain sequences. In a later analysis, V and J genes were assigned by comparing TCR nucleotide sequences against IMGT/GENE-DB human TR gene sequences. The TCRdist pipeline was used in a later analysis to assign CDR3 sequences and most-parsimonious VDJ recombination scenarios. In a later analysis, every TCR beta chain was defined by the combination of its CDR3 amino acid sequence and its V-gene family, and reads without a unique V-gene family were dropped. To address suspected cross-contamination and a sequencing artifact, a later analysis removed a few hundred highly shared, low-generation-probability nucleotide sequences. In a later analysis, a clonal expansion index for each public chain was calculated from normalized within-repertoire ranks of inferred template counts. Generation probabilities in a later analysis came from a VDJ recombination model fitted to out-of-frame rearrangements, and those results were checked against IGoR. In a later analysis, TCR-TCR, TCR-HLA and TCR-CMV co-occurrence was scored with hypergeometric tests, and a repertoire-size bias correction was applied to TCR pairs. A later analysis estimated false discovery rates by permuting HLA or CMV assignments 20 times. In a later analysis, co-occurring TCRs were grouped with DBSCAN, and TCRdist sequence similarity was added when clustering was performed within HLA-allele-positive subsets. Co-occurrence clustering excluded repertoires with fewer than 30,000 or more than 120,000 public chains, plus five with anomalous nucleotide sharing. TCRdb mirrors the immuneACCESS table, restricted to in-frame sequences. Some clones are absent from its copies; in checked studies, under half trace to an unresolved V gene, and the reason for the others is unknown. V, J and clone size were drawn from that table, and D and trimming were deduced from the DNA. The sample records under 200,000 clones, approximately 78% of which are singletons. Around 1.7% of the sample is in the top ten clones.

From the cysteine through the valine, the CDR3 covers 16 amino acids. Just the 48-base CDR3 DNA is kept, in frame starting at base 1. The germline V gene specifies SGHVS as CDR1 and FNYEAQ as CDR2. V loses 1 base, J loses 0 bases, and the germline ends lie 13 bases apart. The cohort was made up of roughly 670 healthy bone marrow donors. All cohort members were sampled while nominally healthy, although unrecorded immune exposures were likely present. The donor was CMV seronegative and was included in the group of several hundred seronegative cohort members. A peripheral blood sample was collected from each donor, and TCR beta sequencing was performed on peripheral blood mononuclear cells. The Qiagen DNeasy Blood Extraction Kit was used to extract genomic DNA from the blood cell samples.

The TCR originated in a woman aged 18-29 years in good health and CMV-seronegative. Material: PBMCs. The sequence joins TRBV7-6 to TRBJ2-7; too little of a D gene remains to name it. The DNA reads TGTGCCAGCAGCTTAGAAAGCTCAGCGCCCTCCTACGAGCAGTACGTC. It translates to CASSLESSAPSYEQYV.